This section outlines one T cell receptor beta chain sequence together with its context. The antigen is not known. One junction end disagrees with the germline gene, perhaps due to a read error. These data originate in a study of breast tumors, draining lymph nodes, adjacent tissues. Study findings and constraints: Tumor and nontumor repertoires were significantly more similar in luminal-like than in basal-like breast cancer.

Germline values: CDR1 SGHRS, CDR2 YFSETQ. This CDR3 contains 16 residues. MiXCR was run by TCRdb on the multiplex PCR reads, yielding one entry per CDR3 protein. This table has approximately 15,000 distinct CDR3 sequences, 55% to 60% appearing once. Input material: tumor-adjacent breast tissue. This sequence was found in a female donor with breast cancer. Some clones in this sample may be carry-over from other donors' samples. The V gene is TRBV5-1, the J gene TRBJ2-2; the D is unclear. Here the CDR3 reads CASSVAGLLNTGELFF. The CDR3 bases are TGTGCCAGCAGCGTAGCAGGCTTACTGAACACCGGGGAGCTGTTTTTT.